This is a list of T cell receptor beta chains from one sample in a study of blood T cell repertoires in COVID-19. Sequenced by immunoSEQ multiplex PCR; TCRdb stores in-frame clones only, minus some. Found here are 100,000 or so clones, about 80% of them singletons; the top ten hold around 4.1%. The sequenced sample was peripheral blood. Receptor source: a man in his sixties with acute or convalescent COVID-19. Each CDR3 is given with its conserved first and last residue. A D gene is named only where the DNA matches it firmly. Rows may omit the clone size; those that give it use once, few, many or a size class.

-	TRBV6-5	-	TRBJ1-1	CASSYSRGGSTEAFF	TGTGCCAGCAGTTACTCCCGGGGAGGGTCCACTGAAGCTTTCTTT
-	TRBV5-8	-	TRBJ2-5	CASSRDIGSQEGTQYF	TGTGCCAGCAGCCGGGACATAGGCAGTCAAGAGGGGACCCAGTACTTC
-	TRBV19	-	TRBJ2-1	CASTLGGPSDEQFF	TGTGCCAGTACCCTAGGGGGACCAAGCGATGAGCAGTTCTTC
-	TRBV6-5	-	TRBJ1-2	CASSHQDLYGYTF	TGTGCCAGCAGTCATCAGGATTTGTATGGCTACACCTTC
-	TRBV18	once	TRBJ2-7	CASSPDNEQYF	TGTGCCAGCTCACCAGACAACGAGCAGTACTTC
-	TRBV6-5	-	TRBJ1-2	CASRRTDSSNYGYTF	TGTGCCAGCCGCCGGACGGACTCATCTAACTATGGCTACACCTTC
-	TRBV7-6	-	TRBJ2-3	CASSLVRGSTDTQYF	TGTGCCAGCAGCTTGGTCAGGGGAAGCACAGATACGCAGTATTTT
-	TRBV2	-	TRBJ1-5	CASSSGLDQPQHF	TGTGCCAGCAGTTCAGGACTGGATCAGCCCCAGCATTTT
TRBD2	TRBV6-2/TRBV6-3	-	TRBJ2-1	CASSYSKAGVRNEQFF	TGTGCCAGCAGTTACTCGAAAGCGGGGGTGAGGAATGAGCAGTTCTTC
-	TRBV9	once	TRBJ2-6	CASSVVSSGANVLTF	TGTGCCAGCAGCGTAGTCAGTTCTGGGGCCAACGTCCTGACTTTC
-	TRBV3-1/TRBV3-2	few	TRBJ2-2	CASSTLSSGELFF	TGTGCCAGCAGCACGCTTAGTTCCGGGGAGCTGTTTTTT
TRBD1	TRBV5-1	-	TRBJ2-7	CASSPLGQGFDEQYF	TGCGCCAGCAGCCCCCTCGGACAGGGTTTCGACGAGCAGTACTTC
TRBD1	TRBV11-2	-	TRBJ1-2	CASSSGQGGNYGYTF	TGTGCCAGCAGCTCCGGACAGGGGGGTAACTATGGCTACACCTTC
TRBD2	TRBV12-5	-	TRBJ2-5	CASGLTVLAGGPETQYF	TGTGCTAGTGGTTTGACGGTTCTAGCGGGAGGGCCGGAGACCCAGTACTTC
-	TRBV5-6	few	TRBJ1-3	CASSPGGFSGNTIYF	TGTGCCAGCAGTCCCGGGGGATTCTCTGGAAACACCATATATTTT
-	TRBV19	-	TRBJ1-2	CASSPYLRATNYGYTF	TGTGCCAGTAGTCCCTACCTGAGGGCAACGAACTATGGCTACACCTTC
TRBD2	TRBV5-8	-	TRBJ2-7	CASSGGGGRYEQYF	TGTGCCAGCAGCGGCGGGGGGGGCAGATACGAGCAGTACTTC
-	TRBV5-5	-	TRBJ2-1	CASSFEPHGDEQFF	TGTGCCAGCAGCTTCGAGCCACACGGGGATGAGCAGTTCTTC
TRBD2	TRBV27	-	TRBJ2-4	CASSLGGVGIQYF	TGTGCCAGCAGTTTAGGGGGGGTGGGCATTCAGTACTTC
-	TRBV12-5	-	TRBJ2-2	CASGRDTGELFF	TGTGCTAGTGGGAGGGACACCGGGGAGCTGTTTTTT
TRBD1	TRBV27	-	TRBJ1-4	CASSLLGQGTREKLFF	TGTGCCAGCAGTTTATTGGGACAGGGGACGAGGGAAAAACTGTTTTTT
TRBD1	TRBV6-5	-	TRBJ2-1	CASRPRDRPYNEQFF	TGTGCCAGCAGGCCCCGGGACAGACCTTACAATGAGCAGTTCTTC
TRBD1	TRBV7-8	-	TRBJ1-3	CASSLGRTGTGDGNTIYF	TGTGCCAGCAGCTTAGGAAGAACCGGGACAGGGGACGGAAACACCATATATTTT
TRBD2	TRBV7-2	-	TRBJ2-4	CASSLGLAGGLDIQYF	TGTGCCAGCAGCTTGGGACTAGCGGGAGGCCTGGACATTCAGTACTTC
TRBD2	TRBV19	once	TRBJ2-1	CASNPVTSGLDEQFF	TGTGCCAGTAACCCCGTGACTAGCGGCCTCGATGAGCAGTTCTTC
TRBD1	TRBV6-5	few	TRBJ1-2	CASSYGDRAGYTF	TGTGCCAGCAGTTACGGGGACAGGGCTGGCTACACCTTC
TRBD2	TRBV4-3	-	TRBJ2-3	CASSQDRVTSGKSDTQYF	TGCGCCAGCAGCCAAGATAGGGTAACTAGCGGGAAATCAGATACGCAGTATTTT
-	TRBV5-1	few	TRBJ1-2	CASSLGENYGYTF	TGCGCCAGCAGCTTAGGGGAAAACTATGGCTACACCTTC
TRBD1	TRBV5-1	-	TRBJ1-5	CASSLGTDARSQPQHF	TGCGCCAGCAGCCTCGGGACAGATGCGCGTTCACAGCCCCAGCATTTT
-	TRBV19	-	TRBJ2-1	CASSTDRGSEQFF	TGTGCCAGTAGTACCGATAGGGGCAGTGAGCAGTTCTTC
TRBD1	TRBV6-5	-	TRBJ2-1	CASTHSGTGNNEQFF	TGTGCCAGCACCCACTCCGGGACAGGGAACAATGAGCAGTTCTTC
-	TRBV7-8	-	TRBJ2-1	CASSLFAAAEQFF	TGTGCCAGCAGCTTATTTGCGGCGGCTGAGCAGTTCTTC
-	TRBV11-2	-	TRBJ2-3	CASSTDISTDTQYF	TGTGCCAGCAGCACGGACATTAGCACAGATACGCAGTATTTT
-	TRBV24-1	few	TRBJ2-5	CATSDLSQGMETQYF	TGTGCCACCAGTGATTTGTCCCAGGGAATGGAGACCCAGTACTTC
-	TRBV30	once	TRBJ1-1	CAWTPPQGTEAFF	TGTGCCTGGACACCTCCTCAGGGCACTGAAGCTTTCTTT
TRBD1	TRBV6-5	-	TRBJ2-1	CASTSDREQFF	TGTGCCAGCACCTCGGACAGGGAGCAGTTCTTC
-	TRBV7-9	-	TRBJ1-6	CASSRPARGNSPLHF	TGTGCCAGCAGCCGTCCTGCCAGGGGAAATTCACCCCTCCACTTT
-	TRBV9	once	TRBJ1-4	CASSVPGGNEKLFF	TGTGCCAGCAGCGTTCCGGGAGGTAATGAAAAACTGTTTTTT
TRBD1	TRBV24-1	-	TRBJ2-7	CATSDRQGYEQYF	TGTGCCACCAGTGATCGACAGGGCTACGAGCAGTACTTC